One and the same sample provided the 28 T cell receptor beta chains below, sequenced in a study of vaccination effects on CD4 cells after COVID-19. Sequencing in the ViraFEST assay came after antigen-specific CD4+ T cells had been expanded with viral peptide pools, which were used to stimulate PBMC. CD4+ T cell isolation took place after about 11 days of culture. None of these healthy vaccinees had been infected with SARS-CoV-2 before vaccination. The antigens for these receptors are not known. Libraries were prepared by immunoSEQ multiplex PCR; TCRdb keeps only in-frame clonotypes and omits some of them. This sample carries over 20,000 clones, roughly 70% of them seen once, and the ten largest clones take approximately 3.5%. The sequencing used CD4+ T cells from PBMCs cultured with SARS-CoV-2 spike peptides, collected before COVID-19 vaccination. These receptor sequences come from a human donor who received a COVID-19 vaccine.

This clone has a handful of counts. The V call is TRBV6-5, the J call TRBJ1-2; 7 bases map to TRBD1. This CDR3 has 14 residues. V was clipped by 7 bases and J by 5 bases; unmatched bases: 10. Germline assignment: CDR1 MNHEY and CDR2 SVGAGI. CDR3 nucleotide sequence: TGTGCCAGCAACACGAGAAGGACAGGTTATGGCTACACCTTC. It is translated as CASNTRRTGYGYTF.

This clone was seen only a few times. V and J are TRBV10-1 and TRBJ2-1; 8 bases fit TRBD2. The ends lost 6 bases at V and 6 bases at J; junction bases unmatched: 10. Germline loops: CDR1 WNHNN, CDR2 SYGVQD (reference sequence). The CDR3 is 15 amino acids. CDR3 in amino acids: CASRESGSASNEQFF. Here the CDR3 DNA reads TGCGCCAGCAGGGAAAGCGGGAGTGCCTCCAATGAGCAGTTCTTC.

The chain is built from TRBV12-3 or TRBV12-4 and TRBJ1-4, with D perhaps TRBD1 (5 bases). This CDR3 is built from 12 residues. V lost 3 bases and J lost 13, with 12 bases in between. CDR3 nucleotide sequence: TGTGCCAGCAGTTTTTGGGGGACGGTACTGTTTTTT. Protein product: CASSFWGTVLFF.

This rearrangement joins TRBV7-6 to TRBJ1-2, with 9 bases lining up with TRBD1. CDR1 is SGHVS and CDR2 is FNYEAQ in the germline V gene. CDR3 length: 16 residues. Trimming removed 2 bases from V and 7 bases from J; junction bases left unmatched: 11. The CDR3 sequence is CASSLTYRTGVGGYTF. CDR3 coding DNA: TGTGCCAGCAGCTTAACCTATCGGACAGGGGTCGGTGGCTACACCTTC.

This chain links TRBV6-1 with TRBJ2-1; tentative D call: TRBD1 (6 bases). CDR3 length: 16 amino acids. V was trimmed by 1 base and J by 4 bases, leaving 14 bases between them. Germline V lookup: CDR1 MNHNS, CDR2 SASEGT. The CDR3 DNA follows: TGTGCCAGCAGTGAAGAGGCACAGGGCGGATACAATGAGCAGTTCTTC. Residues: CASSEEAQGGYNEQFF.

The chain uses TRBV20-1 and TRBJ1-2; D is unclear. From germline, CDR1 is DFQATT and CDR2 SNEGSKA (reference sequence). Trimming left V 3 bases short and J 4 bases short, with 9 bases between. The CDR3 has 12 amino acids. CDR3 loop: CSASSGFYGYTF. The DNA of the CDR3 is TGCAGTGCTAGTTCCGGATTCTATGGCTACACCTTC.

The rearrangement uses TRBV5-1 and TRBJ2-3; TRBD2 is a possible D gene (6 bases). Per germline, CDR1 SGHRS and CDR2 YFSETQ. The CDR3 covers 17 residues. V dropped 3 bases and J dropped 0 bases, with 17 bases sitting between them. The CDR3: CASSSEPLAMSTDTQYF. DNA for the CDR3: TGCGCCAGCAGCTCCGAACCCCTAGCGATGAGCACAGATACGCAGTATTTT.

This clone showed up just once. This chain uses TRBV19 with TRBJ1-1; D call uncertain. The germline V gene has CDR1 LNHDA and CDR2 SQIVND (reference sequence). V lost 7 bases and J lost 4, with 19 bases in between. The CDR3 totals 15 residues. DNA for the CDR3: TGTGCCAGTACCGTACCGGGCCACTACAGCACTGAAGCTTTCTTT. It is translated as CASTVPGHYSTEAFF.

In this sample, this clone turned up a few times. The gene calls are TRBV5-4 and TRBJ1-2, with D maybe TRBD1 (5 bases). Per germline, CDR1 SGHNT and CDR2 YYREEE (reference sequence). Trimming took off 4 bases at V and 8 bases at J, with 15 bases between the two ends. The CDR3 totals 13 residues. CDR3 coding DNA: TGTGCCAGCAGCCGTCCCGGGGGTCACGGCTACACCTTC. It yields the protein CASSRPGGHGYTF.

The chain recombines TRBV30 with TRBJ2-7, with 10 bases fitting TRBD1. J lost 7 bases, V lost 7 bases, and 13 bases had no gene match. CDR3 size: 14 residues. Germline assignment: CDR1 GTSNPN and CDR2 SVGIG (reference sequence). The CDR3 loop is CALTPGQGTEEQYF. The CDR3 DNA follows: TGTGCCTTGACCCCGGGACAGGGGACGGAGGAGCAGTACTTC. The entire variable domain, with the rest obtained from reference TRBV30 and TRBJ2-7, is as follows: SQTIHQWPATLVQPVGSPLSLECTVEGTSNPNLYWYRQAAGRGLQLLFYSVGIGQISSEVPQNLSASRPQDRQFILSSKKLLLSDSGFYLCALTPGQGTEEQYFGPGTRLTVT.

The CDR3 sequence: CSVEDPASVYEQYF. CDR3 coding DNA: TGCAGCGTTGAAGATCCCGCATCCGTCTACGAGCAGTACTTC. The chain couples TRBV29-1 to TRBJ2-7; D is unresolved. This CDR3 contains 14 residues. CDR1 SQVTM and CDR2 ANQGSEA come from the germline V gene. Between the trimmed V and J ends, which lost 0 bases and 3 bases, there was a span of 12 bases.

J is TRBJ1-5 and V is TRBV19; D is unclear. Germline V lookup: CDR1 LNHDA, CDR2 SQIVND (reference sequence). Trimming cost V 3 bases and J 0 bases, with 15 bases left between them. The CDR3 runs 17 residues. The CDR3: CASSILAATYSNQPQHF. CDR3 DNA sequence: TGTGCCAGTAGTATTTTGGCAGCCACTTATAGCAATCAGCCCCAGCATTTT.

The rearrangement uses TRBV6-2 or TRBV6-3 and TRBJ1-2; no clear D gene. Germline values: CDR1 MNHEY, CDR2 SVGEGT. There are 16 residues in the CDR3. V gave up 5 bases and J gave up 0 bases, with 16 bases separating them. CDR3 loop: CASSREGEKANYGYTF. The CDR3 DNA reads TGTGCCAGCAGTAGGGAAGGCGAAAAGGCTAACTATGGCTACACCTTC.

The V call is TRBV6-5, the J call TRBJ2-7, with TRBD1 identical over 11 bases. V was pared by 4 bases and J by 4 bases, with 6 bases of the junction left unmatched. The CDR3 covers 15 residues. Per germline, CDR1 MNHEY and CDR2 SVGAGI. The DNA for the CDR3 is TGTGCCAGCAGTTCTCCGGGACAGGGGGTATACGAGCAGTACTTC. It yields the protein CASSSPGQGVYEQYF.

CDR3 in amino acids: CATSRGTSGRNEQFF. In DNA form, the CDR3 reads TGTGCCACCAGCAGAGGGACTAGCGGGAGGAATGAGCAGTTCTTC. The chain is built from TRBV15 and TRBJ2-1, with TRBD2 matching over 14 bases. Germline trimming cut 1 base from V and 7 bases from J; bases unmatched to any gene: 0. Germline V gene data show CDR1 as LNHNV and CDR2 as YYDKDF (reference sequence). This CDR3 region has 15 residues. Variable domain in full (rest from reference TRBV15 and TRBJ2-1): DAMVIQNPRYQVTQFGKPVTLSCSQTLNHNVMYWYQQKSSQAPKLLFHYYDKDFNNEADTPDNFQSRRPNTSFCFLDIRSPGLGDTAMYLCATSRGTSGRNEQFFGPGTRLTVL.

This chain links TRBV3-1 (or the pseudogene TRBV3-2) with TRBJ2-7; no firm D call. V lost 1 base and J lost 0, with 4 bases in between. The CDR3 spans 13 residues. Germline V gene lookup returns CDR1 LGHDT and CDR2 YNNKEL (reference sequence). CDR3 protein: CASSQVSSYEQYF. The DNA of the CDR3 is TGTGCCAGCAGCCAAGTCTCCTCCTACGAGCAGTACTTC.

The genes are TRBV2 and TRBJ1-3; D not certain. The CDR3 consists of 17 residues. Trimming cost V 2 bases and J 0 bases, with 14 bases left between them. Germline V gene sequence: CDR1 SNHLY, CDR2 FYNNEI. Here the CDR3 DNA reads TGTGCCAGCAGTGAATTTGGGATAGGCAACTCTGGAAACACCATATATTTT. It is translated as CASSEFGIGNSGNTIYF.

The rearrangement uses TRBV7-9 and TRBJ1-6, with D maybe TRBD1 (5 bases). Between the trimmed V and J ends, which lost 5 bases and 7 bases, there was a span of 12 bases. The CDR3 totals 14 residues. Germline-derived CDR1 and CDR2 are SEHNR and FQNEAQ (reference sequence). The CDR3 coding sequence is TGTGCCAGCAGCACCGGGACCGAGAATTCACCCCTCCACTTT. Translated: CASSTGTENSPLHF.

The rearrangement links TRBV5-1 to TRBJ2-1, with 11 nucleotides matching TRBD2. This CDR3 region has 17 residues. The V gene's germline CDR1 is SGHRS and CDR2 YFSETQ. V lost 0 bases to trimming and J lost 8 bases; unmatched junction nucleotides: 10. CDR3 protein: CASSLGAVAGGPDEQFF. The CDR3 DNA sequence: TGCGCCAGCAGCTTGGGGGCAGTAGCGGGAGGGCCGGATGAGCAGTTCTTC. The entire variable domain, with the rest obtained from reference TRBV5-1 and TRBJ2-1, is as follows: KAGVTQTPRYLIKTRGQQVTLSCSPISGHRSVSWYQQTPGQGLQFLFEYFSETQRNKGNFPGRFSGRQFSNSRSEMNVSTLELGDSALYLCASSLGAVAGGPDEQFFGPGTRLTVL.

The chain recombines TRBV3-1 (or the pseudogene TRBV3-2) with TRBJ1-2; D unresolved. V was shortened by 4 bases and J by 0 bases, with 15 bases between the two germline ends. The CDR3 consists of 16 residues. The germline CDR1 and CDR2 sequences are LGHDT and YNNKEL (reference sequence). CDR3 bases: TGTGCCAGCAGCCCCGTCCCAGGCTTAGCTAACTATGGCTACACCTTC. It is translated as CASSPVPGLANYGYTF.

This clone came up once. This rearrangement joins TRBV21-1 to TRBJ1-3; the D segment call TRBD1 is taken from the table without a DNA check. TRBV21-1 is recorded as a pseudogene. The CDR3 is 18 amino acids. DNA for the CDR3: TGTGCCAGCCTCTGGGGACAGGGTAAAGTTTTCTCTGGAAACACCATATATTTT. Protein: CASLWGQGKVFSGNTIYF.

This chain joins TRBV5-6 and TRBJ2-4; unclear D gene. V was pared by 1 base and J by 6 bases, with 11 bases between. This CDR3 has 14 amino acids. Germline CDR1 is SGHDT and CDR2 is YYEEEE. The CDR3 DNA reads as TGTGCCAGCAGCTTGTCTTGGCGCGGAAACATTCAGTACTTC. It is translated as CASSLSWRGNIQYF.

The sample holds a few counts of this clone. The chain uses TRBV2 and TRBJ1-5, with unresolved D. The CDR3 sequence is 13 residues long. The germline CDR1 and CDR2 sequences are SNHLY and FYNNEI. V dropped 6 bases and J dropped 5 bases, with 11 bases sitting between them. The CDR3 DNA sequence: TGTGCCAGCAGAAGGGAGATTGATCAGCCCCAGCATTTT. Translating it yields CASRREIDQPQHF.

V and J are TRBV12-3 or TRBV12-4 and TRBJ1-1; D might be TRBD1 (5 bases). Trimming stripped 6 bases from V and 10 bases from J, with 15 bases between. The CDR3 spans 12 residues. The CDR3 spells CASSSTGPGAFF. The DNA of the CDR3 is TGTGCCAGCAGCTCAACAGGACCTGGAGCTTTCTTT.

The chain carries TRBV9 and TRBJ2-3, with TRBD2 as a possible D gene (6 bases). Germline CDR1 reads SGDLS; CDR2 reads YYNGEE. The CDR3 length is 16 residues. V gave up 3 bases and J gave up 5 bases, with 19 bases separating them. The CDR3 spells CASSAGLRGALDTQYF. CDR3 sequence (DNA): TGTGCCAGCAGCGCGGGACTCCGAGGCGCTTTAGATACGCAGTATTTT.

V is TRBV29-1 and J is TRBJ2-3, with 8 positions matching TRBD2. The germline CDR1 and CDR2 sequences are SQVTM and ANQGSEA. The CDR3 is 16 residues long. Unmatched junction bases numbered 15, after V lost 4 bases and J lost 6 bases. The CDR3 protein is CSVVAFGLAVRDTQYF. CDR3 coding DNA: TGCAGCGTTGTGGCTTTCGGACTAGCTGTCCGGGATACGCAGTATTTT.

The CDR3 sequence is CASSHLGPLETQYF. The CDR3 region has the DNA TGTGCCAGCAGTCACCTTGGGCCCTTGGAGACCCAGTACTTC. The chain carries TRBV11-2 and TRBJ2-5; no reliable D call. V lost 6 bases to trimming and J lost 5 bases, with 16 bases between them. Germline CDR1 reads SGHAT; CDR2 reads FQNNGV. This CDR3 has 14 residues.

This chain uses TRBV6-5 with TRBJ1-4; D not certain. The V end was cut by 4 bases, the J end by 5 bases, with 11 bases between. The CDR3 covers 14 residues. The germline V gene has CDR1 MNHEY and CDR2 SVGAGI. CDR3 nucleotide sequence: TGTGCCAGCAGTTCGACTTGGCAGAATGAAAAACTGTTTTTT. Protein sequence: CASSSTWQNEKLFF.